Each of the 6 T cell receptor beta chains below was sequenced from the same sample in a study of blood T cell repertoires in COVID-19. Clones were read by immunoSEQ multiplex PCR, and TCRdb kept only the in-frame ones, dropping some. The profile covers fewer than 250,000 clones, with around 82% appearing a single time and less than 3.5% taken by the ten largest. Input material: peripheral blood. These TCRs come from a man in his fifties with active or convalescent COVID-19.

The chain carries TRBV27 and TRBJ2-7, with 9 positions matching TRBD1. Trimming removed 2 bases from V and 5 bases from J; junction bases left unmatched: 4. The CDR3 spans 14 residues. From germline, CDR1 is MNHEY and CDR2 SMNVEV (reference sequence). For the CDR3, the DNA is TGTGCCAGCAGTTTAATACAGGGGGCCGACGAGCAGTACTTC. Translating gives CASSLIQGADEQYF.

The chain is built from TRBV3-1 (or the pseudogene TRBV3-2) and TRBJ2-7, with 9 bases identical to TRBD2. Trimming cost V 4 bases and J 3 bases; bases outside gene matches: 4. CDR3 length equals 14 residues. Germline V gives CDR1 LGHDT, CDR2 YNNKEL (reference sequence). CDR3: CASSPTSGIYEQYF. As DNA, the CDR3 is TGTGCCAGCAGCCCGACTAGCGGTATCTACGAGCAGTACTTC.

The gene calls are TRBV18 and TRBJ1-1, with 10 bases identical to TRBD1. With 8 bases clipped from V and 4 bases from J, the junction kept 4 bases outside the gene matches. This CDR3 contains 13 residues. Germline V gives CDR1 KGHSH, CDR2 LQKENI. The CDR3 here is CASEWTGGTEAFF. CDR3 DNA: TGTGCCAGCGAATGGACAGGGGGCACTGAAGCTTTCTTT.

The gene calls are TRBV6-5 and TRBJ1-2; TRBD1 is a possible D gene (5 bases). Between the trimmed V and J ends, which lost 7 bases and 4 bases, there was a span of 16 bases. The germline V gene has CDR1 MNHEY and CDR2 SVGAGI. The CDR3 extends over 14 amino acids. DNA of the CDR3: TGTGCCAGCAAGAATTCTGATCAGGGCTATGGCTACACCTTC. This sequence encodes CASKNSDQGYGYTF.

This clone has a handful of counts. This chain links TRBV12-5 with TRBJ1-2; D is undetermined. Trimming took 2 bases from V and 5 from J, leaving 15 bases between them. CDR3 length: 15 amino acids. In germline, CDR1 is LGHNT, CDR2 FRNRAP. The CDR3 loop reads CASGLRGVGFYGYTF. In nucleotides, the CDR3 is TGTGCTAGTGGTTTGCGTGGAGTTGGGTTTTATGGCTACACCTTC.

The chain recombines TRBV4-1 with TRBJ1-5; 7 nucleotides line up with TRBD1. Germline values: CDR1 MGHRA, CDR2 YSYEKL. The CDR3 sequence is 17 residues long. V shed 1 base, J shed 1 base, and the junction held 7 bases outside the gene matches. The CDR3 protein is CASSQVLLRGSNQPQHF. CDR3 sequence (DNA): TGCGCCAGCAGCCAAGTCCTGCTCAGGGGGAGCAATCAGCCCCAGCATTTT.